This T cell receptor beta chain was captured by sequencing in a study of monozygotic twins with inflammatory bowel disease. TCRdb derives one entry per CDR3 protein from the 5' RACE reads, leaving out DNA. The repertoire table contains about 330,000 distinct CDR3 sequences. Concerning this clonotype itself: Its cognate antigen is unknown.

CDR3 length equals 13 residues. Germline V CDR1 and CDR2: SGHTA, FQGNSA. Study-wide results and caveats: Separate T cell subtypes could not be resolved from one another. It was not supported that a single strong signal or clonotype was associated with IBD.

The V gene is TRBV7-2, the J gene TRBJ2-1. The specimen was blood. This clonotype originated in a human donor with ulcerative colitis or Crohn's disease, or a healthy co-twin of an affected twin (not recorded which). The CDR3 region is CASSTPGTNEQFF.